This TCR beta chain was recorded in a study of OX40 agonist ivuxolimab in advanced cancers. In the study overall: Clinicians treated patients with ivuxolimab, an agonistic anti-OX40 (CD134) antibody. Overall study findings and caveats: In CD8+ T cells, expanded clones were on average more numerous than in CD4+.

Sampling times: baseline, cycle 4 day 1, cycle 7 day 1. The CDR3 length is 14 residues. Method: immunoSEQ multiplex PCR; TCRdb's copy keeps in-frame clones and lacks some. The table lists 65,000 to 75,000 clones, around nine tenths of them singletons. A remark on this clone: What it binds is unknown.

The sequence was obtained from an adult with an advanced solid tumor such as melanoma, head and neck, liver or kidney cancer. V and J are TRBV12-2 and TRBJ2-7; the DNA was not used to check the table's D call, TRBD2. TRBV12-2 is marked as a pseudogene. Specimen: CD4+ or CD8+ T cells sorted from blood, collected in a trial of the OX40 agonist ivuxolimab. The CDR3 DNA reads TGTGCAAGTCGCCTTAGCGGGGGGACCTACGAGCAGTACTTC. Amino acid sequence: CASRLSGGTYEQYF.